The 15 T cell receptor beta chains below all came from one sample that was sequenced in a study of T cells in Graves' hyperthyroidism and ophthalmopathy. Template material for amplifying TCR beta CDR3 regions consisted of RNA transcripts. First-round RT-PCR with HTBI primers amplified the TCR CDR3 region. TCRdb fed the multiplex PCR reads into MiXCR, producing one record per CDR3 protein. The table includes about 690,000 distinct CDR3 sequences, roughly 17% detected once. Sequencing was done on a sample of blood. The origin of the receptors is a man between 45 and 60 years old with Graves' hyperthyroidism.

V gene TRBV6-4 combines with J gene TRBJ2-7; TRBD2 matches at 7 bases. The CDR3 covers 14 residues. V dropped 4 bases and J dropped 7; count of bases not matched to a gene: 10. CDR1 and CDR2 (germline): MRHNA, SNTAGT. CDR3 residues: CASSARRPSGEQYF. The CDR3 DNA is TGTGCCAGCAGTGCGAGGAGGCCTAGCGGAGAGCAGTACTTC.

This clonotype has just one count. The rearrangement uses TRBV10-2 and TRBJ2-2; 7 bases agree with TRBD2. V lost 6 bases and J lost 1; bases outside the gene matches: 5. CDR3 length equals 15 residues. Germline V CDR1 and CDR2: WSHSY, SAAADI. The CDR3 here is CASRGGLLNTGELFF. CDR3 nucleotides: TGCGCCAGCAGGGGGGGACTACTGAACACCGGGGAGCTGTTTTTT.

A few counts support this clonotype. The V gene is TRBV6-5, the J gene TRBJ2-5, with no clear D. The germline V gene encodes CDR1 MNHEY and CDR2 SVGAGI. Trimming took 3 bases from V and 1 from J, leaving 9 bases between them. This CDR3 contains 14 residues. The CDR3 bases are TGTGCCAGCAGTTATAACTCTCCCCAAGAGACCCAGTACTTC. Translation gives CASSYNSPQETQYF.

The rearrangement uses TRBV6-1 and TRBJ2-6; 7 bases align to TRBD1. The CDR3 extends over 15 amino acids. Germline loops: CDR1 MNHNS, CDR2 SASEGT. Germline trimming cut 7 bases from V and 2 bases from J; bases unmatched to any gene: 5. Here the CDR3 reads CASTYTGAGANVLTF. Here the CDR3 DNA reads TGTGCCAGCACCTATACAGGGGCTGGGGCCAACGTCCTGACTTTC.

This clonotype occurred many times. V and J are TRBV20-1 and TRBJ1-4; D not resolved. This CDR3 spans 14 amino acids. V dropped 0 bases and J dropped 8 bases, with 13 bases sitting between them. Germline V CDR1 and CDR2: DFQATT, SNEGSKA (reference sequence). The CDR3 region is CSARDPVGQEKLFF. CDR3 sequence (DNA): TGCAGTGCTAGAGATCCCGTGGGCCAGGAAAAACTGTTTTTT.

The chain joins TRBV6-5 to TRBJ1-1; 7 bases are shared with TRBD1. Unmatched junction bases numbered 7, after V lost 2 bases and J lost 4 bases. The length of the CDR3 is 15 residues. In germline, CDR1 is MNHEY, CDR2 SVGAGI. This CDR3 reads CASSYNRDSRTEAFF. CDR3 coding DNA: TGTGCCAGCAGTTACAACCGGGACAGCCGCACTGAAGCTTTCTTT.

This chain connects TRBV12-3 or TRBV12-4 to TRBJ2-2, with D perhaps being TRBD1 or TRBD2 (6 bases each). The CDR3 extends over 17 amino acids. Trimming cost V 8 bases and J 0 bases, with 19 bases left between them. CDR3 in amino acids: CASSPGARESNTGELFF. DNA for the CDR3: TGTGCCAGCTCACCAGGGGCTCGGGAGTCGAACACCGGGGAGCTGTTTTTT.

This clonotype has more than one count but fewer than ten. The V gene is TRBV19, the J gene TRBJ2-7; D not resolved. Looked up from germline, CDR1 is LNHDA and CDR2 is SQIVND (reference sequence). V lost 2 bases, J lost 0 bases, and 8 bases lay in between. The CDR3 is 14 amino acids. The CDR3 nucleotides are TGTGCCAGTAGTATATCCGCCAGCTCCTACGAGCAGTACTTC. Translating it yields CASSISASSYEQYF.

Turning to this clonotype: One base away lies a much larger clone, so this may be a sequencing read error. V usage is TRBV30 and J usage is TRBJ1-2; D not resolved. From germline, CDR1 is GTSNPN and CDR2 SVGIG (reference sequence). V was shortened by 1 base and J by 0 bases, with 3 bases between the two germline ends. This CDR3 is built from 12 residues. The CDR3 bases are TGTGCCTGGAGTGCGTCTAACTATGGCTACACCTTC. Protein sequence: CAWSASNYGYTF.

This chain connects TRBV18 to TRBJ1-1; D is undetermined. CDR3 length equals 14 residues. The germline gives CDR1 KGHSH, CDR2 LQKENI. The ends were cut back, 3 bases at V and 2 bases at J, with 10 bases in the middle. The CDR3 protein is CASSPLLSNTEAFF. The CDR3 DNA reads TGTGCCAGCTCACCCTTATTGAGTAACACTGAAGCTTTCTTT.

There are many counts of this clonotype. The genes are TRBV12-3 or TRBV12-4 and TRBJ2-5; D possibly matches TRBD1 or TRBD2 (6 bases each). The V end lost 6 bases, the J end lost 2 bases, and 13 bases lay between the germline ends. The CDR3 has 14 amino acids. The CDR3 DNA reads TGTGCCAGCAGCCCATCGGGGGCACAAGAGACCCAGTACTTC. Encoded protein: CASSPSGAQETQYF.

The CDR3 loop reads CAWSVRQGDNTEAFF. The CDR3 nucleotides are TGTGCCTGGAGTGTGCGACAGGGGGATAACACTGAAGCTTTCTTT. The chain combines TRBV30 with TRBJ1-1; 9 nucleotides line up with TRBD1. J gave up 2 bases and V 0 bases, and 4 bases lay outside the gene matches. This CDR3 contains 15 residues. Germline V gives CDR1 GTSNPN, CDR2 SVGIG (reference sequence).

This clonotype was observed a few times. This chain uses TRBV4-1 with TRBJ1-1; D possibly corresponds to TRBD1 (6 bases). Germline CDR1 and CDR2: MGHRA and YSYEKL. Deletions cut 2 bases from V and 4 bases from J, with 14 bases between. The CDR3 length is 15 residues. This chain's CDR3 is CASSQIQGWATEAFF. The CDR3 DNA sequence: TGCGCCAGCAGCCAAATACAGGGTTGGGCCACTGAAGCTTTCTTT.

This clonotype was found many times. The chain joins TRBV28 to TRBJ1-2, with D possibly TRBD1 on 6 matching bases. CDR3 length: 14 amino acids. Germline loops: CDR1 MDHEN, CDR2 SYDVKM. V lost 6 bases, J lost 8 bases, and 19 bases lay in between. DNA for the CDR3: TGTGCCAGCAGCCCCATCGACAGGCCCCGGGGCTACACCTTC. It specifies CASSPIDRPRGYTF.

The J gene is TRBJ2-3, the V gene TRBV11-3, with 9 nucleotides matching TRBD2. Germline assignment: CDR1 SGHNT and CDR2 YENEEA. The CDR3 sequence is 15 residues long. V was clipped by 4 bases and J by 3 bases; unmatched bases: 5. Here the CDR3 DNA reads TGTGCCAGCAGCTCCCAGACTAGCGGAACAGATACGCAGTATTTT. It encodes CASSSQTSGTDTQYF.